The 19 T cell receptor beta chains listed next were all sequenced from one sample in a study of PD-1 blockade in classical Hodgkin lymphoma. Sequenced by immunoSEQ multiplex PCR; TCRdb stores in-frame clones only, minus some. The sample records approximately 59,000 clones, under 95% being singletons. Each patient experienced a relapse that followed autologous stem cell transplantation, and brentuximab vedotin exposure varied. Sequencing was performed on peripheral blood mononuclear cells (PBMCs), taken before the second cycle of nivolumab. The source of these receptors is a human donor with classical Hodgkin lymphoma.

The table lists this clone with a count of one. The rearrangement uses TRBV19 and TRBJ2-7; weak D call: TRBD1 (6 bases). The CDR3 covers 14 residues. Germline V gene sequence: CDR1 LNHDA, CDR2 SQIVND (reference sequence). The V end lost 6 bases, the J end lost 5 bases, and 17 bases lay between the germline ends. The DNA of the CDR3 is TGTGCCAGTAGCGGGCAGGGGTTCGTCAACGAGCAGTACTTC. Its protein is CASSGQGFVNEQYF.

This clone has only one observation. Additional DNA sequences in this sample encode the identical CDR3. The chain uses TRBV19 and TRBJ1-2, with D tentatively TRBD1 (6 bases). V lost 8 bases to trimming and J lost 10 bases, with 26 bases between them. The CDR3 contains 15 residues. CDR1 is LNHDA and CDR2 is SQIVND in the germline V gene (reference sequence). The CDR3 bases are TGTGCCAGTGGGCTGAGAGGGGGGTCTTATATCGCCTACACCTTC. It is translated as CASGLRGGSYIAYTF.

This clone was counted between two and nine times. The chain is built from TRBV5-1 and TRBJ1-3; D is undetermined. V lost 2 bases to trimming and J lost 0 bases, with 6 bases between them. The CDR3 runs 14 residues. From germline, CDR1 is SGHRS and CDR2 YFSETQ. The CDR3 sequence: CASSFADSGNTIYF. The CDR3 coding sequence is TGCGCCAGCAGCTTCGCGGACTCTGGAAACACCATATATTTT.

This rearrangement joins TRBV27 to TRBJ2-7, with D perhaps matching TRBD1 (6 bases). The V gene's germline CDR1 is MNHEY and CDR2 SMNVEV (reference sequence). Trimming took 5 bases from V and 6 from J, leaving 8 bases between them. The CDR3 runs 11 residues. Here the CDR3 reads CASSTGLEQYF. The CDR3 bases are TGTGCCAGCAGTACAGGGCTCGAGCAGTACTTC.

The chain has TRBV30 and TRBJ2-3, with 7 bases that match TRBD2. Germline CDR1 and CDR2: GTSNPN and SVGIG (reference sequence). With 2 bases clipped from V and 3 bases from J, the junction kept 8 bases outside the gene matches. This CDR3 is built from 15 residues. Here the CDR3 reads CAWSRAAGNTDTQYF. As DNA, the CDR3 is TGTGCCTGGAGTCGGGCAGCGGGAAATACAGATACGCAGTATTTT.

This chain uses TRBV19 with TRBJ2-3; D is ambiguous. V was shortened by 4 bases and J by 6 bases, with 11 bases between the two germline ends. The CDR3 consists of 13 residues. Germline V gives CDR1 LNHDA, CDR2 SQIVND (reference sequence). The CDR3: CASSKTGPDTQYF. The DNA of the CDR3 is TGTGCCAGTAGTAAGACCGGTCCGGATACGCAGTATTTT. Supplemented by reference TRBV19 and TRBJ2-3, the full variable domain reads DGGITQSPKYLFRKEGQNVTLSCEQNLNHDAMYWYRQDPGQGLRLIYYSQIVNDFQKGDIAEGYSVSREKKESFPLTVTSAQKNPTAFYLCASSKTGPDTQYFGPGTRLTVL.

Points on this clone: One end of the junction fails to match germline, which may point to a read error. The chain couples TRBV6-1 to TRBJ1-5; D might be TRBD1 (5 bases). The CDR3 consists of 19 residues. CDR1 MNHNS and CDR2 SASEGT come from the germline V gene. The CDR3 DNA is TGTGCCAGCAGGGAAGGACACGGCCTGAACAAAGGTACCAATCAGCCCCAGCATTTT. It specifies CASREGHGLNKGTNQPQHF.

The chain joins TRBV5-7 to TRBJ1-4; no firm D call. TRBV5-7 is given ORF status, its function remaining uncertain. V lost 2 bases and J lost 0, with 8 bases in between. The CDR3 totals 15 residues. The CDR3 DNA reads TGTGCCAGCAGCTTTAATACACCAACTAATGAAAAACTGTTTTTT. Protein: CASSFNTPTNEKLFF.

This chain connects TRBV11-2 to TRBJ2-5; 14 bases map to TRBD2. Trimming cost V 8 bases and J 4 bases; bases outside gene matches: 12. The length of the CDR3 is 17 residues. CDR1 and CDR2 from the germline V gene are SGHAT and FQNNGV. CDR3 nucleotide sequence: TGTGCCAGCCGAAGTTTAACCGGGACTAGCGGGAGAGAGACCCAGTACTTC. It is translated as CASRSLTGTSGRETQYF.

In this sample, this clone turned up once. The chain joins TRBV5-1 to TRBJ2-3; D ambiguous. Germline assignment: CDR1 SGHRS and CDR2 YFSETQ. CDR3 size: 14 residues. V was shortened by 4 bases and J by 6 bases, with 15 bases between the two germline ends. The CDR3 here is CASSPPLTGDTQYF. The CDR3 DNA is TGCGCCAGCAGCCCCCCGCTCACCGGCGATACGCAGTATTTT.

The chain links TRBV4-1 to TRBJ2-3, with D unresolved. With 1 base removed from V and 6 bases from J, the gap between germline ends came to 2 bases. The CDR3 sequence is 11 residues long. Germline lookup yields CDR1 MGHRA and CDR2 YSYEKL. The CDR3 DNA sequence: TGCGCCAGCAGCCAAGGGGATACGCAGTATTTT. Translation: CASSQGDTQYF.

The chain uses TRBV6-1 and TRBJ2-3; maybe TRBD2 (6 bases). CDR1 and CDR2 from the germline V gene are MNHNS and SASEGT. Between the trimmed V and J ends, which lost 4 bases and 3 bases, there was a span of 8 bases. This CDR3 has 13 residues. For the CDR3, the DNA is TGTGCCAGCAGTGGCGGGGAAACAGATACGCAGTATTTT. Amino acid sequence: CASSGGETDTQYF.

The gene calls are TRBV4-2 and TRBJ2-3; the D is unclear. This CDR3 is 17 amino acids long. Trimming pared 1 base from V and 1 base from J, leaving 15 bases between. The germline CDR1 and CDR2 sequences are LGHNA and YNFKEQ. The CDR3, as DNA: TGTGCCAGCAGCCAAGTCGCGTCGGAAACTCGCACAGATACGCAGTATTTT. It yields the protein CASSQVASETRTDTQYF.

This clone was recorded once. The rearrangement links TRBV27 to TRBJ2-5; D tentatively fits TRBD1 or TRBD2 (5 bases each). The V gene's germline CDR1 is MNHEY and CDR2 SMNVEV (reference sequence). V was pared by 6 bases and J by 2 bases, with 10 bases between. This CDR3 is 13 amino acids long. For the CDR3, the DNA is TGTGCCAGCAGCTTTGGGGGACAAGAGACCCAGTACTTC. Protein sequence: CASSFGGQETQYF.

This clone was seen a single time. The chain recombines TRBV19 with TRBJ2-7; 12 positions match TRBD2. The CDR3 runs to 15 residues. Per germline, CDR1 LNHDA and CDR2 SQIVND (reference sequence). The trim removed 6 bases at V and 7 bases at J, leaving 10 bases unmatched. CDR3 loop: CASRDRTSGVTEQYF. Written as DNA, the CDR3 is TGTGCCAGTAGGGATAGGACTAGCGGGGTTACAGAGCAGTACTTC.

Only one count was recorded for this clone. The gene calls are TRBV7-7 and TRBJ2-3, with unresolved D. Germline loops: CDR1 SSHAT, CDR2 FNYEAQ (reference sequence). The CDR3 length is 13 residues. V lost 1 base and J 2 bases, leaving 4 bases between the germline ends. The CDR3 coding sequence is TGTGCCAGCAGCTTAGAGGTCACAGATACGCAGTATTTT. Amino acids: CASSLEVTDTQYF.

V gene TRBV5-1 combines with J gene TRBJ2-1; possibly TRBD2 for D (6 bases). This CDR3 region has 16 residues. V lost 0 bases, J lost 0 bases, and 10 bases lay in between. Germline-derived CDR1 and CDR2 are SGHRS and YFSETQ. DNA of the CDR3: TGCGCCAGCAGCTTGGATCTAGCGAGCTCCTACAATGAGCAGTTCTTC. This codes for CASSLDLASSYNEQFF.

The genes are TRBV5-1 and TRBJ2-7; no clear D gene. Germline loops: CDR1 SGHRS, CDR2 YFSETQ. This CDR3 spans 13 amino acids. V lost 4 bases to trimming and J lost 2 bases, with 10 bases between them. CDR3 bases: TGCGCCAGCAGCCCGACTGGAACCTACGAGCAGTACTTC. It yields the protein CASSPTGTYEQYF.

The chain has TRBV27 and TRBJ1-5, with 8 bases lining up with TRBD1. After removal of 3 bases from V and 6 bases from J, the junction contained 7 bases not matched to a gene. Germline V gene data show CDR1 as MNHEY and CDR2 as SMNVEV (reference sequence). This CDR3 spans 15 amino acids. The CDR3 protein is CASSLSRTGFQPQHF. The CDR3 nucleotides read TGTGCCAGCAGTTTGTCCCGGACAGGGTTTCAGCCCCAGCATTTT.